This T cell receptor beta chain emerged from a study of shared clonotypes between healthy human individuals. Whole-study results and caveats: Non-shared clonotypes were found to have lower generation probabilities than the clonotypes that were shared by all four of the sorted-subset donors.

Execution of the assay was at deep level. Sequenced by immunoSEQ multiplex PCR; TCRdb stores in-frame clones only, minus some. Here the sample spans around 2.5 million clones, approximately 93% being singletons. The count of this clone is one. Its antigen remains unidentified. At one boundary the junction diverges from the germline segment, which might be a read error. Germline V gives CDR1 MDHEN, CDR2 SYDVKM. CDR3 length: 14 residues. The receptor comes from a man aged 18 to 29 in good health. Some clones in this sample may be carry-over from other donors' samples. This chain uses TRBV28 with TRBJ1-2; 9 bases map to TRBD1. Sample: naive CD4+ T cells from PBMCs. Subset indicated: CD45RA+ positively selected. CDR3: CASSLSTGGSGYTF. The DNA for the CDR3 is TGTGCCAGCAGCTTATCCACAGGGGGCTCCGGCTACACCTTC.